This T cell receptor beta chain was recorded in a study of radiotherapy plus CTLA-4 blockade in lung cancer. About the study: Disease control was achieved by approximately 32% of patients, and objective responses by 18%.

Regarding this clone: What it recognizes is unknown.

There are 14 residues in the CDR3. Looked up from germline, CDR1 is SGHKS and CDR2 is YYEKEE (reference sequence). V lost 3 bases to trimming and J lost 5 bases, with 12 bases between them. Libraries were prepared by immunoSEQ multiplex PCR; TCRdb keeps only in-frame clonotypes and omits some of them. The sample lists approximately 95,000 clones; roughly 80% were seen once. Treatment of patients with chemo-refractory metastatic non-small-cell lung cancer consisted of focal radiation plus CTLA-4 blockade with ipilimumab. The study, taken as a whole, reports: Reports identified early blood T cell clone dynamics, with interferon-beta, as the best response predictor. Once radiotherapy plus ipilimumab had been given, TCR clones derived from tumor expanded in blood.

This clonotype was sampled from a human donor with non-small cell lung cancer who had a partial response to radiotherapy plus ipilimumab. The genes are TRBV5-5 and TRBJ1-5; D call uncertain. The sample here was peripheral blood, taken from a patient treated with radiotherapy plus ipilimumab. The CDR3, as DNA: TGTGCCAGCAGCTCCTTGGCGGTGGATCAGCCCCAGCATTTT. This gives the protein CASSSLAVDQPQHF.